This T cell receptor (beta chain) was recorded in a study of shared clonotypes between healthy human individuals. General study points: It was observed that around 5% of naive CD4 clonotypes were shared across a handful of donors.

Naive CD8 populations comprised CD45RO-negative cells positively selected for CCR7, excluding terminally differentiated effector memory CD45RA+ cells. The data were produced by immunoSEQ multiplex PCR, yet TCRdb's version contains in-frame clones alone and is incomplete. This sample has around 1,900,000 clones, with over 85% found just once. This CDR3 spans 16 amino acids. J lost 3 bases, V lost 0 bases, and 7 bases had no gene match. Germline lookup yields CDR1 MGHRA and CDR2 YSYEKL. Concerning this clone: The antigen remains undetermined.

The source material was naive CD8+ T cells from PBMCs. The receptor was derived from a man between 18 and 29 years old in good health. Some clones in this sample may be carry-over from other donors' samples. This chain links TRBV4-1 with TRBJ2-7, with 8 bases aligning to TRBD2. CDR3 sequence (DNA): TGCGCCAGCAGCCAAGATCGGCTAGCGGGCTACTACGAGCAGTACTTC. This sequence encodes CASSQDRLAGYYEQYF.